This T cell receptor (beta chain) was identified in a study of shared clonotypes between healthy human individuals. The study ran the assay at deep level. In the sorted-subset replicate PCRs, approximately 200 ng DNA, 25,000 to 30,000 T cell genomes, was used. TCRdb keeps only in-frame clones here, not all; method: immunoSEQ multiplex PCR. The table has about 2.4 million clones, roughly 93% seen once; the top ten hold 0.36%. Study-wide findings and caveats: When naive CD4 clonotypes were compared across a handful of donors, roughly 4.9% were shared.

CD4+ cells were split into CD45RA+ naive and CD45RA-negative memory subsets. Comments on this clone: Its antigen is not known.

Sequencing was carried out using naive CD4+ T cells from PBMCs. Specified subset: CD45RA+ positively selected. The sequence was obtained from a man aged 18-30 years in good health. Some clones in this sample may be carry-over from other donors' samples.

Here the CDR3 reads CASSLLPGPQETQYF. The CDR3 region has the DNA TGTGCCAGCAGCTTACTTCCCGGACCCCAAGAGACCCAGTACTTC. The chain carries TRBV7-2 and TRBJ2-5; D uncertain. Germline V gene lookup returns CDR1 SGHTA and CDR2 FQGNSA. Trimming removed 2 bases at V and 1 base at J, with 11 bases between. This CDR3 is built from 15 residues.